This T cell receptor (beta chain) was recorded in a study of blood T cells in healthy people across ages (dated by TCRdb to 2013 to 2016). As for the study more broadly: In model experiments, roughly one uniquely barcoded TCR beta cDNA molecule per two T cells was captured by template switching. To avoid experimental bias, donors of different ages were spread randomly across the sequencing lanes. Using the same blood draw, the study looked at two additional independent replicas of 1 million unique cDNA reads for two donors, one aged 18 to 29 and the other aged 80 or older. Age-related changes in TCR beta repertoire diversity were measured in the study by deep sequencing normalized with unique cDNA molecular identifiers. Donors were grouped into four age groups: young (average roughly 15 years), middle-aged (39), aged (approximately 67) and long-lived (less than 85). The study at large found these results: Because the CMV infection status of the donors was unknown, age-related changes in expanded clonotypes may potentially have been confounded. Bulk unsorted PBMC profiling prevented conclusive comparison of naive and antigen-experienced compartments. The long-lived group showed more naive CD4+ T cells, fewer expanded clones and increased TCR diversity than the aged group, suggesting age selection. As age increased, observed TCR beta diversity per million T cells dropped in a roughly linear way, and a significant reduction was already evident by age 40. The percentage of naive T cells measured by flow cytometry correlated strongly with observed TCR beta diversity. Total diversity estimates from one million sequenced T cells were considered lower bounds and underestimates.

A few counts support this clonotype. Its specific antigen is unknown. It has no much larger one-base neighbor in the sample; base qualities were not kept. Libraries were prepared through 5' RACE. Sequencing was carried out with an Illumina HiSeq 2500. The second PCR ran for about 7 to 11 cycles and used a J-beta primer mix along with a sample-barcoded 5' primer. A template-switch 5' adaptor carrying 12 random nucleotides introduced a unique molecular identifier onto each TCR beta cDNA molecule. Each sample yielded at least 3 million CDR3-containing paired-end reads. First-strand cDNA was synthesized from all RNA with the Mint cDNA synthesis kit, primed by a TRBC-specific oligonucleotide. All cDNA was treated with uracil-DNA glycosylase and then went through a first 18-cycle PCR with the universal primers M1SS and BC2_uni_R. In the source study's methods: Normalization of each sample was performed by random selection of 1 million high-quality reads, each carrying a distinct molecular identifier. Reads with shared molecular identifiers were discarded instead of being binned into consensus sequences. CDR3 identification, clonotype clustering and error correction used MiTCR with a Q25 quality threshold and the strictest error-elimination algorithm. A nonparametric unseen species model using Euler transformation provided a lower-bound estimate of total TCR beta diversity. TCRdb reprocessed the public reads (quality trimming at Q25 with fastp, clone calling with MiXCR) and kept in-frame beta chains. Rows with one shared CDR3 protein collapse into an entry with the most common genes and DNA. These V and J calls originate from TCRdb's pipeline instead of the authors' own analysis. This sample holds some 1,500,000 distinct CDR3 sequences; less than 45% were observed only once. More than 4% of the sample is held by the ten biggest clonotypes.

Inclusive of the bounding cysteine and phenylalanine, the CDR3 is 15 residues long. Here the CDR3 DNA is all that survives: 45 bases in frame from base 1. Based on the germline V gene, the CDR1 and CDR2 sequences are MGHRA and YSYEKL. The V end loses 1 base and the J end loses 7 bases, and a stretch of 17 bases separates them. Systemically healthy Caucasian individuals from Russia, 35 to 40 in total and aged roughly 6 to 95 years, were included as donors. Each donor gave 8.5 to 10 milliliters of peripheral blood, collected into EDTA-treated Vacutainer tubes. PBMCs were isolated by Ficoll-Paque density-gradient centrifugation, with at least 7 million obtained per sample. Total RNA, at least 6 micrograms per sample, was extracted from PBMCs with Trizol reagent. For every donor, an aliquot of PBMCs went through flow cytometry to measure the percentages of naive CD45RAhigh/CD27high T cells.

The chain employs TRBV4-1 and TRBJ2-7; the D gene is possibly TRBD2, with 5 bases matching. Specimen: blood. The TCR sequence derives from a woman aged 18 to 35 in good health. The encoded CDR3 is CASSQGATTEKEQYF. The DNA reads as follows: TGCGCCAGCAGCCAAGGGGCGACTACCGAGAAAGAGCAGTACTTC.